The 24 T cell receptor beta chains below were found in one sample sequenced in a study of T cells in Graves' hyperthyroidism and ophthalmopathy. The investigators amplified TCR beta CDR3 regions from RNA transcripts. Carried out on the TCR CDR3, a first-round RT-PCR used the HTBI primer set. TCRdb reprocessed the multiplex PCR reads with MiXCR, giving one entry per CDR3 protein. The table includes under 550,000 distinct CDR3 sequences, 15% to 20% detected once. The sample consisted of blood. These receptors came from a man between 35 and 55 years old with Graves' ophthalmopathy.

Only a few counts were recorded for this clonotype. This chain connects TRBV6-2 or TRBV6-3 to TRBJ2-1, with D perhaps TRBD1 (6 bases). This CDR3 contains 12 residues. V was clipped by 2 bases and J by 12 bases, with 11 bases between them. Germline CDR1 and CDR2: MNHEY and SVGEGT. CDR3 protein: CASSYPRRGQFF. The CDR3 DNA is TGTGCCAGCAGTTACCCCCGCAGGGGGCAGTTCTTC.

V usage is TRBV9 and J usage is TRBJ2-1; D perhaps matches TRBD2 (7 bases). The V end lost 3 bases, the J end lost 8 bases, and 21 bases lay between the germline ends. CDR3 size: 16 residues. Looked up from germline, CDR1 is SGDLS and CDR2 is YYNGEE. The CDR3 DNA follows: TGTGCCAGCAGCGGGAGGGGGGGTCGGAATGGCGATGAGCAGTTCTTC. Translated, it gives CASSGRGGRNGDEQFF.

This clonotype has ten or more counts. The V and J genes are TRBV7-2 and TRBJ2-5, with a possible D match to TRBD2 (5 bases). The CDR3 totals 14 residues. The V end lost 5 bases, the J end lost 5 bases, and 15 bases lay between the germline ends. The germline CDR1 and CDR2 sequences are SGHTA and FQGNSA. The CDR3 reads CASSQPLGLETQYF. In nucleotides, the CDR3 is TGTGCCAGCAGCCAGCCACTAGGGCTTGAGACCCAGTACTTC.

The gene calls are TRBV29-1 and TRBJ1-3; 7 bases line up with TRBD1. CDR3 length equals 14 residues. The germline gives CDR1 SQVTM, CDR2 ANQGSEA. The junction had 5 bases not matched to a gene; V was cut back by 2 bases and J by 4 bases. In nucleotides, the CDR3 is TGCAGCGTTGAAACAGGGGTCGCGGGAAACACCATATATTTT. It translates to CSVETGVAGNTIYF. The full variable domain, rest sourced from reference TRBV29-1 and TRBJ1-3, is SAVISQKPSRDICQRGTSLTIQCQVDSQVTMMFWYRQQPGQSLTLIATANQGSEATYESGFVIDKFPISRPNLTFSTLTVSNMSPEDSSIYLCSVETGVAGNTIYFGEGSWLTVV.

This clonotype has only a few counts. The rearrangement joins TRBV14 to TRBJ2-7; no reliable D call. The CDR3 consists of 14 residues. The germline V and J ends were trimmed by 4 bases and 2 bases, with 12 bases remaining between them. Germline V gene lookup returns CDR1 SGHDN and CDR2 FVKESK. For the CDR3, the DNA is TGTGCCAGCAGCCCTCGTCTATCTACCTACGAGCAGTACTTC. Protein: CASSPRLSTYEQYF.

The chain has TRBV10-3 and TRBJ1-3, with TRBD1 matching 9 bases. The CDR3 is made up of 15 amino acids. Germline V gene sequence: CDR1 ENHRY, CDR2 SYGVKD. V shed 7 bases and J 4 bases; nucleotides not matched to a gene: 8. In DNA form, the CDR3 reads TGTGCCATCATGGAGGGACAGGGTGCGGGAAACACCATATATTTT. Its protein is CAIMEGQGAGNTIYF.

V gene TRBV6-2 or TRBV6-3 combines with J gene TRBJ1-1; 7 nucleotides line up with TRBD1. The germline CDR1 and CDR2 sequences are MNHEY and SVGEGT. The CDR3 runs to 15 residues. After removal of 6 bases from V and 4 bases from J, the junction contained 11 bases not matched to a gene. CDR3 nucleotide sequence: TGTGCCAGCAGACCCGCTGACAGGGCGAGCACTGAAGCTTTCTTT. It yields the protein CASRPADRASTEAFF.

This clonotype was counted ten times or more. The genes are TRBV12-3 or TRBV12-4 and TRBJ2-7, with 7 bases matching TRBD1. There are 13 residues in the CDR3. The ends lost 6 bases at V and 2 bases at J; junction bases unmatched: 4. The CDR3 is CASREGQTYEQYF. In DNA, the CDR3 is TGTGCCAGCAGAGAGGGACAGACCTACGAGCAGTACTTC.

This chain uses TRBV12-3 or TRBV12-4 with TRBJ2-5; the D is unclear. Trimming removed 3 bases from V and 5 bases from J, with 10 bases in between. CDR3 length: 13 residues. The CDR3 loop is CASSFRSVETQYF. The DNA for the CDR3 is TGTGCCAGCAGTTTTCGTAGTGTGGAGACCCAGTACTTC.

This clonotype was detected many times. This sequence joins TRBV4-3 and TRBJ2-7; TRBD2 is a possible D gene (7 bases). Germline assignment: CDR1 LGHNA and CDR2 YSLEER. The CDR3 sequence is 16 residues long. Trimming removed 5 bases at V and 4 bases at J, with 21 bases between. This CDR3 reads CASSETLGRGSYEQYF. The CDR3 coding sequence is TGCGCCAGCAGCGAAACCTTGGGGAGGGGGTCTTACGAGCAGTACTTC.

This clonotype was seen at least ten times. The chain employs TRBV30 and TRBJ2-1; 11 nucleotides match TRBD2. This CDR3 has 16 amino acids. The ends lost 1 base at V and 3 bases at J; junction bases unmatched: 5. In germline, CDR1 is GTSNPN, CDR2 SVGIG (reference sequence). The CDR3 coding sequence is TGTGCCTGGAGTGCACAGACTAGCGGGAACTACAATGAGCAGTTCTTC. Encoded protein: CAWSAQTSGNYNEQFF. Variable domain in full (rest from reference TRBV30 and TRBJ2-1): SQTIHQWPATLVQPVGSPLSLECTVEGTSNPNLYWYRQAAGRGLQLLFYSVGIGQISSEVPQNLSASRPQDRQFILSSKKLLLSDSGFYLCAWSAQTSGNYNEQFFGPGTRLTVL.

This clonotype has at least ten counts. The junction departs from germline at one end; a sequencing error may be responsible. The chain couples TRBV3-1 to TRBJ2-7, with D possibly being TRBD2 (5 bases). This CDR3 contains 16 residues. Germline V CDR1 and CDR2: LGHDT, YNNKEL (reference sequence). The CDR3 sequence is CASSQAVSGGLYEQYF. The CDR3 region has the DNA TGTGCCAGCAGTCAAGCGGTTTCGGGCGGACTCTACGAGCAGTACTTC.

This clonotype was counted ten times or more. J is TRBJ1-1 and V is TRBV5-1; D not resolved. Germline CDR1 SGHRS, CDR2 YFSETQ. This CDR3 is built from 14 residues. V lost 0 bases and J 2 bases, leaving 8 bases between the germline ends. CDR3: CASSLGQYNTEAFF. The CDR3 DNA reads TGCGCCAGCAGCTTGGGGCAGTACAACACTGAAGCTTTCTTT.

The chain recombines TRBV12-5 with TRBJ2-1; tentatively, D is TRBD2 (5 bases). The CDR3 has 18 residues. The V and J ends lost 6 bases and 0 bases respectively, with 21 bases between them. In germline, CDR1 is LGHNT, CDR2 FRNRAP. CDR3 bases: TGTGCTAGTGGCCAGCCGGGGTCCCTTTTGATCTCCTACAATGAGCAGTTCTTC. Translation gives CASGQPGSLLISYNEQFF.

A note on this clonotype: A much more abundant neighbour one base away suggests this may be a read error. This sequence joins TRBV7-2 and TRBJ2-1; 7 bases are a match to TRBD2. V lost 2 bases, J lost 10 bases, and 11 bases stayed unmatched. The CDR3 has 15 residues. Per the germline V gene, CDR1 is SGHTA and CDR2 is FQGNSA. DNA of the CDR3: TGTGCCAGCAGCTTAAGTCCGGGAGGCTTCTCCGAGCAGTTCTTC. This gives the protein CASSLSPGGFSEQFF.

In its sample, this clonotype was seen a few times. This sequence joins TRBV27 and TRBJ2-7; 8 bases match TRBD2. Germline CDR1 is MNHEY and CDR2 is SMNVEV (reference sequence). With V trimmed by 10 bases and J by 6 bases, 11 bases remained unmatched. There are 13 residues in the CDR3. CDR3 sequence reads: CAISPPGGFEQYF. In DNA form, the CDR3 reads TGTGCCATCAGCCCACCGGGGGGGTTCGAGCAGTACTTC.

This clonotype was observed a handful of times. The chain uses TRBV12-3 or TRBV12-4 and TRBJ1-2; 10 bases match TRBD1. V gave up 7 bases and J gave up 13 bases; unmatched junction bases: 15. The CDR3 is 14 residues long. The CDR3 coding sequence is TGTGCCAGCATCCCATGGGCCGGGACAGGGGCCGCCACCTTC. Translation gives CASIPWAGTGAATF.

The chain uses TRBV30 and TRBJ2-2; D gene ambiguous. The germline CDR1 and CDR2 sequences are GTSNPN and SVGIG (reference sequence). The CDR3 spans 10 residues. V dropped 3 bases and J dropped 6 bases, with 2 bases sitting between them. CDR3 amino acids: CAWRSGELFF. The DNA of the CDR3 is TGTGCCTGGAGGTCCGGGGAGCTGTTTTTT.

This clonotype was seen more than once but under ten times. Given a much more abundant clone one base away, this may be a read error. The J gene is TRBJ2-5, the V gene TRBV20-1; D possibly matches TRBD1 or TRBD2 (5 bases each). The germline gives CDR1 DFQATT, CDR2 SNEGSKA (reference sequence). The CDR3 is 14 amino acids. The V gene lost 3 bases and the J gene lost 1 base, with 12 bases spanning the gap. CDR3 nucleotide sequence: TGCAGTGCTAGTGGAAACGGGGCCCAAGAGACCCAGTACTTC. This codes for CSASGNGAQETQYF.

The chain links TRBV6-1 to TRBJ1-2; D call uncertain. CDR1 and CDR2 from the germline V gene are MNHNS and SASEGT. The length of the CDR3 is 12 residues. V was cut by 6 bases and J by 8 bases, with 13 bases left in between. CDR3 region: CASRKGGPGYTF. CDR3 nucleotide sequence: TGTGCCAGCAGGAAGGGAGGGCCCGGCTACACCTTC.

In its sample, this clonotype was seen many times. The chain carries TRBV12-5 and TRBJ1-1; D not certain. Trimming took 0 bases from V and 1 from J, leaving 21 bases between them. Germline lookup yields CDR1 LGHNT and CDR2 FRNRAP. This CDR3 spans 19 amino acids. This CDR3 reads CASGLVREGFLKQNTEAFF. DNA for the CDR3: TGTGCTAGTGGTTTGGTACGAGAAGGGTTTTTAAAACAGAACACTGAAGCTTTCTTT.

This clonotype was observed many times. J is TRBJ1-2 and V is TRBV28; no reliable D call. The CDR3 contains 14 residues. V was cut by 5 bases and J by 7 bases, with 17 bases left in between. Per germline, CDR1 MDHEN and CDR2 SYDVKM. This chain's CDR3 is CASSLKVMASGYTF. The CDR3 DNA is TGTGCCAGCAGTCTCAAGGTCATGGCAAGTGGCTACACCTTC.

V usage is TRBV5-1 and J usage is TRBJ1-1; D ambiguous. Germline CDR1 SGHRS, CDR2 YFSETQ. V lost 0 bases and J 2 bases, leaving 17 bases between the germline ends. CDR3 length: 17 amino acids. The CDR3 region has the DNA TGCGCCAGCAGCTTGGTCGGGTCACCGGGCCCCAACACTGAAGCTTTCTTT. Translating it yields CASSLVGSPGPNTEAFF.

The chain links TRBV12-3 or TRBV12-4 to TRBJ2-7; D might be TRBD2 (5 bases). V was shortened by 6 bases and J by 6 bases, with 15 bases between the two germline ends. The CDR3 extends over 13 amino acids. CDR3 amino acids: CASSQTAAGEQYF. For the CDR3, the DNA is TGTGCCAGCAGCCAAACTGCCGCGGGCGAGCAGTACTTC.